The entry below gives a single TCR beta chain sequence along with its context. No antigen is known for it. The assay was immunoSEQ multiplex PCR, and TCRdb's table has in-frame clones only and misses some. The sample carries about 38,000 clones, around nine tenths recorded once. The CDR3 loop spans 16 amino acids. Germline loops: CDR1 MGHRA, CDR2 YSYEKL. Trimming at V came to 4 bases and at J to 6 bases, leaving 14 bases not matched to a gene. FACS sorted CD4+ or CD8+ T cells into CD45RA+ naive and CD45RO+ memory. The data were obtained in a study of regulatory dendritic cells for organ transplantation. Study-wide findings and caveats: Naive CD4+ and CD8+ repertoires were highly diverse; memory CD8+ was most oligoclonal. The authors noted considerable between-person heterogeneity in alloreactive memory CD8+ cells. Mature dendritic cells appeared to drive more memory CD8+ clonal expansion than regulatory ones.

The TCR sequence derives from a human donor in good health. The chain links TRBV4-1 to TRBJ1-1; TRBD1 agrees at 7 bases. What was sequenced was naive CD8+ T cells from blood. Subset denoted: CD45RA+ naive T cells. The CDR3 sequence: CASSPRQGSRSSEAFF. CDR3 coding DNA: TGCGCCAGCAGCCCCCGACAGGGAAGTAGGAGCTCTGAAGCTTTCTTT.